Below, 25 T cell receptor beta chains from the same sample are listed, as sequenced in a study of blood T cell repertoires in COVID-19. Some clones are missing from TCRdb's copy, which holds only in-frame ones; the method was immunoSEQ multiplex PCR. Among 250,000 to 350,000 clones listed, approximately 91% were seen once. Sequenced input: peripheral blood. These receptors all stem from a woman aged 35 to 49 who had recovered from COVID-19.

The chain employs TRBV10-3 and TRBJ1-1, with D perhaps matching TRBD1 (5 bases). The V end was cut by 0 bases, the J end by 6 bases, with 11 bases between. The CDR3 covers 14 residues. Germline CDR1 ENHRY, CDR2 SYGVKD. The CDR3 DNA follows: TGTGCCATCAGTGAGTCACGGGGACTTCCTGAAGCTTTCTTT. Protein sequence: CAISESRGLPEAFF.

The genes are TRBV27 and TRBJ2-3; 11 nucleotides agree with TRBD1. V was clipped by 7 bases and J by 2 bases; unmatched bases: 11. Germline V gives CDR1 MNHEY, CDR2 SMNVEV (reference sequence). The length of the CDR3 is 17 residues. CDR3 sequence (DNA): TGTGCCAGCACCGATGGGACAGGGGGAACAATCACAGATACGCAGTATTTT. It encodes CASTDGTGGTITDTQYF.

This clone was detected many times. The chain carries TRBV25-1 and TRBJ2-7, with D uncertain. Germline assignment: CDR1 MGHDK and CDR2 SYGVNS. Trimming took off 8 bases at V and 3 bases at J, with 8 bases between the two ends. This CDR3 region has 11 residues. DNA of the CDR3: TGTGCCAGCCGCTCCTACTACGAGCAGTACTTC. This translates into CASRSYYEQYF.

The chain uses TRBV19 and TRBJ1-5; possible D gene TRBD1, 6 bases. The CDR3 runs 15 residues. Trimming took 6 bases from V and 2 from J, leaving 14 bases between them. The germline CDR1 and CDR2 sequences are LNHDA and SQIVND (reference sequence). DNA of the CDR3: TGTGCCAGTAGGGTTAAACAGGGAGGCAATCAGCCCCAGCATTTT. The encoded protein is CASRVKQGGNQPQHF.

The V and J genes are TRBV19 and TRBJ2-7; 11 nucleotides agree with TRBD2. Germline CDR1 reads LNHDA; CDR2 reads SQIVND (reference sequence). This CDR3 spans 16 amino acids. V lost 4 bases, J lost 2 bases, and 7 bases stayed unmatched. CDR3 in amino acids: CASSTLLAGGTYEQYF. CDR3 bases: TGTGCCAGTAGTACCCTCCTAGCGGGAGGAACCTACGAGCAGTACTTC.

The chain combines TRBV18 with TRBJ2-7, with 8 bases aligning to TRBD2. CDR1 KGHSH and CDR2 LQKENI come from the germline V gene. V lost 6 bases and J lost 2; bases outside the gene matches: 15. This CDR3 has 17 amino acids. The CDR3 DNA sequence: TGTGCCAGCTCCTCCCCCGGGGGAGCGGGAGACACCTACGAGCAGTACTTC. Translation gives CASSSPGGAGDTYEQYF.

This chain uses TRBV7-9 with TRBJ2-3; the match to TRBD2 covers 7 bases. Germline CDR1 reads SEHNR; CDR2 reads FQNEAQ (reference sequence). The CDR3 extends over 13 amino acids. J was trimmed by 5 bases and V by 7 bases; bases with no gene match: 6. The CDR3 here is CASISSGGDTQYF. The CDR3 DNA reads as TGTGCCAGCATCTCTAGCGGAGGAGATACGCAGTATTTT. The full variable domain, its missing parts supplied by reference TRBV7-9 and TRBJ2-3, is DTGVSQNPRHKITKRGQNVTFRCDPISEHNRLYWYRQTLGQGPEFLTYFQNEAQLEKSRLLSDRFSAERPKGSFSTLEIQRTEQGDSAMYLCASISSGGDTQYFGPGTRLTVL.

The chain joins TRBV19 to TRBJ1-2, with D hard to call. This CDR3 comprises 15 residues. The V and J ends lost 3 bases and 5 bases respectively, with 16 bases between them. Germline CDR1 LNHDA, CDR2 SQIVND (reference sequence). CDR3 DNA sequence: TGTGCCAGTAGTATCGGCCCGGAGCTAGTATATGGCTACACCTTC. Translating gives CASSIGPELVYGYTF.

This clone has just one count. V usage is TRBV7-2 and J usage is TRBJ1-5; possibly TRBD1 for D (5 bases). This CDR3 has 14 residues. Germline lookup yields CDR1 SGHTA and CDR2 FQGNSA. The V end was cut by 2 bases, the J end by 4 bases, with 9 bases between. The DNA of the CDR3 is TGTGCCAGCAGCTTAACGGCAGGGAATCAGCCCCAGCATTTT. Protein: CASSLTAGNQPQHF.

The chain is built from TRBV7-3 and TRBJ2-5; 9 bases line up with TRBD2. The CDR3 runs to 16 residues. CDR1 SGHTA and CDR2 FQGTGA come from the germline V gene. V gave up 5 bases and J gave up 5 bases; unmatched junction bases: 12. CDR3 loop: CASSPRGREGLETQYF. CDR3 in DNA: TGTGCCAGCAGCCCTAGGGGGCGGGAGGGCCTGGAGACCCAGTACTTC.

This sequence joins TRBV20-1 and TRBJ1-1; unclear D gene. The CDR3 runs 11 residues. With 6 bases removed from V and 10 bases from J, the gap between germline ends came to 15 bases. Germline assignment: CDR1 DFQATT and CDR2 SNEGSKA (reference sequence). The CDR3 sequence is CSAPGGHRAFF. CDR3 nucleotide sequence: TGCAGTGCCCCGGGAGGCCATAGAGCTTTCTTT.

This clone was counted once. The chain is built from TRBV30 and TRBJ2-3; D possibly corresponds to TRBD1 (6 bases). The V end was cut by 8 bases, the J end by 0 bases, with 18 bases between. Per germline, CDR1 GTSNPN and CDR2 SVGIG (reference sequence). The length of the CDR3 is 15 residues. The CDR3 bases are TGTGCCGGTCGTACCGGGACAACTAGCACAGATACGCAGTATTTT. Its protein product is CAGRTGTTSTDTQYF.

This rearrangement joins TRBV28 to TRBJ2-1; 12 bases map to TRBD2. V gave up 3 bases and J gave up 4 bases; unmatched junction bases: 4. The CDR3 is 16 amino acids. Germline CDR1 and CDR2: MDHEN and SYDVKM. The CDR3 bases are TGTGCCAGCAGTTTGCGGACTAGCGGGATATACAATGAGCAGTTCTTC. Translating it yields CASSLRTSGIYNEQFF.

This chain joins TRBV30 and TRBJ1-5, with 8 bases that match TRBD1. CDR3 size: 15 residues. With 5 bases clipped from V and 0 bases from J, the junction kept 6 bases outside the gene matches. The germline V gene encodes CDR1 GTSNPN and CDR2 SVGIG (reference sequence). The CDR3 sequence is CAWSTGALSNQPQHF. The CDR3 nucleotides read TGTGCCTGGTCGACAGGGGCCCTTAGCAATCAGCCCCAGCATTTT. Variable domain in full (rest from reference TRBV30 and TRBJ1-5): SQTIHQWPATLVQPVGSPLSLECTVEGTSNPNLYWYRQAAGRGLQLLFYSVGIGQISSEVPQNLSASRPQDRQFILSSKKLLLSDSGFYLCAWSTGALSNQPQHFGDGTRLSIL.

CDR3 coding DNA: TGCAGCGTTAAGGCACTAGCGGAACCTAGCACAGATACGCAGTATTTT. Translated, it gives CSVKALAEPSTDTQYF. The chain couples TRBV29-1 to TRBJ2-3, with 8 nucleotides matching TRBD2. Losses at the gene ends were 5 bases for V and 0 bases for J; bases not matched to a gene: 10. The CDR3 extends over 16 amino acids. The germline V gene has CDR1 SQVTM and CDR2 ANQGSEA.

The CDR3 is CASSSRVAGDLHEQFF. CDR3 bases: TGTGCCAGCAGCTCCCGAGTAGCGGGGGACCTCCATGAGCAGTTCTTC. The chain is built from TRBV7-7 and TRBJ2-1; 9 nucleotides agree with TRBD2. Germline CDR1 reads SSHAT; CDR2 reads FNYEAQ (reference sequence). Trimming cost V 4 bases and J 8 bases; bases outside gene matches: 12. The CDR3 covers 16 residues.

This rearrangement joins TRBV11-2 to TRBJ2-3, with D uncertain. Germline-derived CDR1 and CDR2 are SGHAT and FQNNGV. The CDR3 spans 16 residues. The ends were cut back, 1 base at V and 2 bases at J, with 13 bases in the middle. The CDR3: CASSLAQQLLTDTQYF. The CDR3 nucleotides are TGTGCCAGCAGCTTAGCGCAGCAACTACTCACAGATACGCAGTATTTT.

V and J are TRBV15 and TRBJ2-7; 8 bases match TRBD2. Trimming took 3 bases from V and 9 from J; bases not matched to a gene: 10. Germline lookup yields CDR1 LNHNV and CDR2 YYDKDF (reference sequence). The CDR3 runs to 14 residues. CDR3 loop: CATSSGSGRVAQYF. CDR3 nucleotides: TGTGCCACCAGCAGCGGAAGCGGGAGAGTCGCGCAGTACTTC.

The chain joins TRBV7-2 to TRBJ2-1, with D uncertain. The V and J ends lost 2 bases and 0 bases respectively, with 8 bases between them. This CDR3 region has 15 residues. Germline CDR1 SGHTA, CDR2 FQGNSA. The chain's CDR3 is CASSLSDSSYNEQFF. In DNA, the CDR3 is TGTGCCAGCAGCTTATCCGATAGCTCCTACAATGAGCAGTTCTTC. The entire variable domain, with the rest obtained from reference TRBV7-2 and TRBJ2-1, is as follows: GAGVSQSPSNKVTEKGKDVELRCDPISGHTALYWYRQSLGQGLEFLIYFQGNSAPDKSGLPSDRFSAERTGGSVSTLTIQRTQQEDSAVYLCASSLSDSSYNEQFFGPGTRLTVL.

The chain uses TRBV19 and TRBJ2-1; 11 bases map to TRBD1. The CDR3 runs to 15 residues. With 4 bases clipped from V and 9 bases from J, the junction kept 8 bases outside the gene matches. Germline values: CDR1 LNHDA, CDR2 SQIVND (reference sequence). For the CDR3, the DNA is TGTGCCAGTAGTAAGGGACAGGGGGGACATAGTGAGCAGTTCTTC. This translates into CASSKGQGGHSEQFF. Full variable domain (missing parts from reference TRBV19 and TRBJ2-1): DGGITQSPKYLFRKEGQNVTLSCEQNLNHDAMYWYRQDPGQGLRLIYYSQIVNDFQKGDIAEGYSVSREKKESFPLTVTSAQKNPTAFYLCASSKGQGGHSEQFFGPGTRLTVL.

This chain connects TRBV10-2 to TRBJ1-5; maybe TRBD1 (5 bases). The germline V gene has CDR1 WSHSY and CDR2 SAAADI. The CDR3 has 15 amino acids. V dropped 2 bases and J dropped 4 bases, with 12 bases sitting between them. Here the CDR3 DNA reads TGCGCCAGCAGTGAGATGGGGGGTAGGAATCAGCCCCAGCATTTT. Amino acid sequence: CASSEMGGRNQPQHF.

The chain is built from TRBV19 and TRBJ2-1, with D tentatively TRBD2 (8 bases). CDR3 length: 15 amino acids. Germline CDR1 reads LNHDA; CDR2 reads SQIVND (reference sequence). With 7 bases removed from V and 7 bases from J, the gap between germline ends came to 20 bases. In nucleotides, the CDR3 is TGTGCCAGTACCAAGGGGGCGGGAGGTATTAATGAGCAGTTCTTC. Translated: CASTKGAGGINEQFF. Complete variable domain (other parts from reference TRBV19 and TRBJ2-1): DGGITQSPKYLFRKEGQNVTLSCEQNLNHDAMYWYRQDPGQGLRLIYYSQIVNDFQKGDIAEGYSVSREKKESFPLTVTSAQKNPTAFYLCASTKGAGGINEQFFGPGTRLTVL.

The gene calls are TRBV2 and TRBJ2-5, with D possibly being TRBD2 (5 bases). Looked up from germline, CDR1 is SNHLY and CDR2 is FYNNEI. The V end was cut by 7 bases, the J end by 1 base, with 10 bases between. The CDR3 contains 13 residues. This CDR3 is CASNPGVQETQYF. CDR3 DNA sequence: TGTGCCAGCAATCCCGGGGTCCAAGAGACCCAGTACTTC.

The V and J genes are TRBV6-1 and TRBJ2-2; TRBD2 matches 9 bases. The V segment lost 2 bases and the J segment 3 bases; nucleotides outside the gene matches: 4. CDR1 and CDR2 from the germline V gene are MNHNS and SASEGT. The CDR3 extends over 16 amino acids. CDR3 DNA sequence: TGTGCCAGCAGTGAACCTAGCGGGAAGGACACCGGGGAGCTGTTTTTT. Translated, it gives CASSEPSGKDTGELFF.

This clone was seen only a few times. The V gene is TRBV11-3, the J gene TRBJ2-1, with 10 positions matching TRBD2. Germline V lookup: CDR1 SGHNT, CDR2 YENEEA. The CDR3 totals 15 residues. Germline trimming cut 7 bases from V and 8 bases from J; bases unmatched to any gene: 11. The CDR3 here is CASNLAGGGGDEQFF. CDR3 sequence (DNA): TGTGCCAGCAATTTAGCGGGAGGTGGGGGTGATGAGCAGTTCTTC.